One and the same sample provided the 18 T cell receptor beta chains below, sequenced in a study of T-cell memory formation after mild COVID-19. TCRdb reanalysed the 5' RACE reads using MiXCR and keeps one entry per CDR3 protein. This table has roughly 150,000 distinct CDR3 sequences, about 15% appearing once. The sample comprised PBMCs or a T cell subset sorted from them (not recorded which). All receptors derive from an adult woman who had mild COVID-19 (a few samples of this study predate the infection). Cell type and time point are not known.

Here the CDR3 reads CASSPGTESSYEQYF. The CDR3 DNA reads as TGTGCCAGCTCACCAGGGACAGAGAGCTCCTACGAGCAGTACTTC. The chain has TRBV18 and TRBJ2-7; 7 bases are a match to TRBD1. CDR1 and CDR2 (germline): KGHSH, LQKENI. The CDR3 loop spans 15 amino acids. The V gene end was trimmed by 2 bases and the J gene end by 0 bases; junction bases not matched to a gene: 4.

DNA for the CDR3: TGTGCCAGCAGCCAAGACTCCGGGACAGCGATAAGCTATGGCTACACCTTC. Translating gives CASSQDSGTAISYGYTF. V and J are TRBV3-1 and TRBJ1-2; TRBD1 matches 7 bases. Germline CDR1 and CDR2: LGHDT and YNNKEL (reference sequence). V was pared by 0 bases and J by 4 bases, with 11 bases of the junction left unmatched. The CDR3 extends over 17 amino acids.

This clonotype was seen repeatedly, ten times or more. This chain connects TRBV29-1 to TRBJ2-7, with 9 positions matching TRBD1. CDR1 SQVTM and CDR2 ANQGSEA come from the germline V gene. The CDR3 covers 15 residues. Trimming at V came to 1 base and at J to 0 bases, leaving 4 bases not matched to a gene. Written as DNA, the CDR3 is TGCAGCGTTGAAGTACCGGGACAGGGCTCCTACGAGCAGTACTTC. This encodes CSVEVPGQGSYEQYF.

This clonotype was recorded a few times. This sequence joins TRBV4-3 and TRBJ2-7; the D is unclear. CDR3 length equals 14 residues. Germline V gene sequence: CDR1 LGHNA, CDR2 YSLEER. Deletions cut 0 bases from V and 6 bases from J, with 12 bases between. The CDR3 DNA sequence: TGCGCCAGCAGCCAAGATCTAGAGGTGTTCGAGCAGTACTTC. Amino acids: CASSQDLEVFEQYF.

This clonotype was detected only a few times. The CDR3 DNA sequence: TGCAGCGTACGACTAGCGCGATCCTACGAGCAGTACTTC. This sequence encodes CSVRLARSYEQYF. The chain couples TRBV29-1 to TRBJ2-7; 8 nucleotides align to TRBD2. Germline trimming cut 6 bases from V and 1 base from J; bases unmatched to any gene: 5. Germline-derived CDR1 and CDR2 are SQVTM and ANQGSEA. There are 13 residues in the CDR3.

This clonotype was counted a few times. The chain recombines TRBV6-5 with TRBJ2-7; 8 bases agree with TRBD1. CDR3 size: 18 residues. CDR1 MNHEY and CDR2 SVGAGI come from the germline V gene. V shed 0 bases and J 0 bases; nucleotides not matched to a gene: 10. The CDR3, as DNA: TGTGCCAGCAGTTACTCAGGTTCAGGGGGCCTAGGCTCCTACGAGCAGTACTTC. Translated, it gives CASSYSGSGGLGSYEQYF.

DNA for the CDR3: TGTGCCAGCAGCTTAGGGGCCTGGCGTTCGGGGGTGGCGGAGACCCAGTACTTC. It yields the protein CASSLGAWRSGVAETQYF. V usage is TRBV11-3 and J usage is TRBJ2-5; the D gene is possibly TRBD2 (6 bases). The CDR3 contains 18 residues. CDR1 is SGHNT, CDR2 YENEEA, per germline. V lost 1 base to trimming and J lost 5 bases, with 23 bases between them.

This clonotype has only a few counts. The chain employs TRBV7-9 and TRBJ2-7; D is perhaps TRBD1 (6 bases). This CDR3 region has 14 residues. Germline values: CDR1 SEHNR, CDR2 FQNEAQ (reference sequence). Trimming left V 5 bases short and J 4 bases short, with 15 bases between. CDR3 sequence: CASSQTGRRYEQYF. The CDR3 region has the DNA TGTGCCAGCAGCCAGACAGGCAGGAGGTACGAGCAGTACTTC. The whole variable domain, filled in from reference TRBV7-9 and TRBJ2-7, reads DTGVSQNPRHKITKRGQNVTFRCDPISEHNRLYWYRQTLGQGPEFLTYFQNEAQLEKSRLLSDRFSAERPKGSFSTLEIQRTEQGDSAMYLCASSQTGRRYEQYFGPGTRLTVT.

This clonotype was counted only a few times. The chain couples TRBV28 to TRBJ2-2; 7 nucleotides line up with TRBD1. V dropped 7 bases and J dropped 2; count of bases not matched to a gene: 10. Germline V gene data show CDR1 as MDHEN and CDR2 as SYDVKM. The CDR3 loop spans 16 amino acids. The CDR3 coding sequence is TGTGCCAGCACCACTAAACAGGGGACCAACACCGGGGAGCTGTTTTTT. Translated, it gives CASTTKQGTNTGELFF.

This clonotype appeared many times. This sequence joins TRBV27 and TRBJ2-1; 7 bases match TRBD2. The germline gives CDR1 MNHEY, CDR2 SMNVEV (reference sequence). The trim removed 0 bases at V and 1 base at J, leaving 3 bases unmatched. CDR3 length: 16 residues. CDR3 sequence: CASSLSWGGSYNEQFF. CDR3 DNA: TGTGCCAGCAGTTTATCGTGGGGGGGGTCCTACAATGAGCAGTTCTTC.

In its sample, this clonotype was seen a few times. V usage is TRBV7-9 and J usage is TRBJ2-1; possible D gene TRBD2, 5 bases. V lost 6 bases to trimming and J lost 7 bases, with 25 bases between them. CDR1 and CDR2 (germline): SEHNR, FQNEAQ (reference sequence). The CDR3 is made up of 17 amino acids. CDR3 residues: CASRPMTGKAMRNEQFF. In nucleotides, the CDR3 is TGTGCCAGCAGACCCATGACCGGGAAAGCCATGAGGAATGAGCAGTTCTTC.

CDR3 amino acids: CAWSGGQGSYNEQFF. The CDR3 region has the DNA TGTGCCTGGAGTGGAGGACAGGGGTCGTACAATGAGCAGTTCTTC. The gene calls are TRBV30 and TRBJ2-1; TRBD1 agrees at 9 bases. The V gene's germline CDR1 is GTSNPN and CDR2 SVGIG (reference sequence). Trimming removed 1 base from V and 4 bases from J; junction bases left unmatched: 5. The CDR3 length is 15 residues.

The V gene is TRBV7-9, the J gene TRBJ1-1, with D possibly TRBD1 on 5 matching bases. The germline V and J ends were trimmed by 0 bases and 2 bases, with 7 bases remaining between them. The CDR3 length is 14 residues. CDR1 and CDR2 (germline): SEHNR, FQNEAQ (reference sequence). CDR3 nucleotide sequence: TGTGCCAGCAGCTTAGCGGGGGATAACACTGAAGCTTTCTTT. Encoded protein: CASSLAGDNTEAFF.

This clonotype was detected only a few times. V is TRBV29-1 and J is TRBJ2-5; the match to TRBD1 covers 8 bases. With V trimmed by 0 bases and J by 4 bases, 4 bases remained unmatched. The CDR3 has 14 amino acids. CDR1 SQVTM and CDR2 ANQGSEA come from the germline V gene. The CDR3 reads CSVEDSGQVETQYF. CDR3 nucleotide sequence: TGCAGCGTTGAAGACTCGGGACAGGTAGAGACCCAGTACTTC.

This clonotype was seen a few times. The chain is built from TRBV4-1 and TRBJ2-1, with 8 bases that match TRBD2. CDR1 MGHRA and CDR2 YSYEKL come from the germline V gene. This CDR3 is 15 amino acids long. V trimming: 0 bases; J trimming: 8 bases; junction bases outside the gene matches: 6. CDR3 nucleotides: TGCGCCAGCAGCCAAGAACGCGGGGGGTATGATGAGCAGTTCTTC. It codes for CASSQERGGYDEQFF.

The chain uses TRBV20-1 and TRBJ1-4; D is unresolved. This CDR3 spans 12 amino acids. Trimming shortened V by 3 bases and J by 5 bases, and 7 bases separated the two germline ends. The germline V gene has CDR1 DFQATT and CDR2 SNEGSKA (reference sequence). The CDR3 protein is CSASPGNEKLFF. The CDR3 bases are TGCAGTGCTAGTCCGGGAAATGAAAAACTGTTTTTT.

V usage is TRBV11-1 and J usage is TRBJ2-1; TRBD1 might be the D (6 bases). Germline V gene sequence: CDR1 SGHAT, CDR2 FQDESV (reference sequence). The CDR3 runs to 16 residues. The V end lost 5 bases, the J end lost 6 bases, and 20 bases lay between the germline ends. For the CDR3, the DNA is TGTGCCAGCAGCCCCAGGGGAGAAGTTGTAAGCAATGAGCAGTTCTTC. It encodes CASSPRGEVVSNEQFF.

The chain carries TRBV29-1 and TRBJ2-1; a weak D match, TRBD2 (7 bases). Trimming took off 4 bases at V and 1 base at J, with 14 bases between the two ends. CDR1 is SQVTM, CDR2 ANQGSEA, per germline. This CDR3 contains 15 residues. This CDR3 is CSVGPGGQSYNEQFF. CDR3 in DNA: TGCAGCGTTGGTCCCGGGGGGCAATCCTACAATGAGCAGTTCTTC.